This T cell receptor beta chain was recorded in a study of molecular identifiers for immune sequencing clone quantification. Study-wide results and limits: Barcode sharing among identical TCR molecules could make large clones appear smaller. Whereas clones above 20 RNA copies held under 1% of naive-cell molecules, they held over 97% of effector molecules.

Germline CDR1 is SEHNR and CDR2 is FQNEAQ (reference sequence). The CDR3 has 16 residues. This clonotype was recorded at least ten times. No antigen is known for it. One end of the junction does not line up with germline, which may come from a read error. Libraries of naive CD8 T cells were made from roughly 18,000 to 920,000 sorted cells. They used 10%, 30% or 50% RNA. With listed TCR primers and previously described methods, bulk TCR libraries were prepared. TCRdb reprocessed the PCR reads via MiXCR and lists one record per CDR3 protein. In the table there are approximately 550,000 distinct CDR3 sequences, about a fifth of which are singletons.

The specimen sequenced was naive CD8+ T cells from blood, with Jurkat cell RNA spiked in. As for subset: FACS-sorted CD8+CD4-CCR7+CD45RA+ naive T cells. The gene calls are TRBV7-9 and TRBJ1-2; D is possibly TRBD1 (5 bases). The receptor was derived from a human donor in good health. Some libraries in this study had Jurkat cell RNA spiked in. CDR3: CASSLARDAKNYGYTF. The CDR3 DNA is TGTGCCAGCAGCCTAGCCCGGGACGCCAAAAACTATGGCTACACCTTC.